This T cell receptor beta chain comes out of a study of OX40 agonist ivuxolimab in advanced cancers. Whole-study context: Patients were treated with ivuxolimab, an agonistic anti-OX40 (CD134) antibody.

V lost 1 base, J lost 5 bases, and 9 bases lay in between. Germline V gives CDR1 LNHDA, CDR2 SQIVND (reference sequence). The CDR3 contains 15 residues. Libraries were prepared by immunoSEQ multiplex PCR; TCRdb keeps only in-frame clonotypes and omits some of them. The sample lists tens of thousands of clones; 80% to 90% were seen once. V gene TRBV19 combines with J gene TRBJ1-6; D gene uncertain. The sample consisted of CD4+ or CD8+ T cells sorted from blood, taken in a trial of the OX40 agonist ivuxolimab. This TCR came from an adult with an advanced solid tumor such as melanoma, head and neck, liver or kidney cancer. CDR3 coding DNA: TGTGCCAGTAGTATAGGGGCAGACAATAATTCACCCCTCCACTTT. Protein sequence: CASSIGADNNSPLHF.